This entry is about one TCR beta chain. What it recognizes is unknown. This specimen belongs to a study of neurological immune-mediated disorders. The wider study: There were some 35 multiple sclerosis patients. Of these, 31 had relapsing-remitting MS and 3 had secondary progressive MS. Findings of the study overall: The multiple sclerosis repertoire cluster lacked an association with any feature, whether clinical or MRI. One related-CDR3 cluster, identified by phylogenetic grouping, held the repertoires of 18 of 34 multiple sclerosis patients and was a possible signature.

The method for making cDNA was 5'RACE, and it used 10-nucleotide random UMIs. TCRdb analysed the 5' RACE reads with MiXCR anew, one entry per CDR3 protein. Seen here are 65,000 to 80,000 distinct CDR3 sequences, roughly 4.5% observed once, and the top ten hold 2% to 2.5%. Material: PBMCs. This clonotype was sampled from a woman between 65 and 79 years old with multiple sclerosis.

DNA for the CDR3: TGTGCCAGTACCGACATCCCCACAGATACGCAGTATTTT. It yields the protein CASTDIPTDTQYF. This rearrangement joins TRBV6-2 or TRBV6-3 to TRBJ2-3; D unresolved. Trimming removed 9 bases from V and 2 bases from J, with 12 bases in between. This CDR3 has 13 residues. Germline V gene sequence: CDR1 MNHEY, CDR2 SVGEGT.